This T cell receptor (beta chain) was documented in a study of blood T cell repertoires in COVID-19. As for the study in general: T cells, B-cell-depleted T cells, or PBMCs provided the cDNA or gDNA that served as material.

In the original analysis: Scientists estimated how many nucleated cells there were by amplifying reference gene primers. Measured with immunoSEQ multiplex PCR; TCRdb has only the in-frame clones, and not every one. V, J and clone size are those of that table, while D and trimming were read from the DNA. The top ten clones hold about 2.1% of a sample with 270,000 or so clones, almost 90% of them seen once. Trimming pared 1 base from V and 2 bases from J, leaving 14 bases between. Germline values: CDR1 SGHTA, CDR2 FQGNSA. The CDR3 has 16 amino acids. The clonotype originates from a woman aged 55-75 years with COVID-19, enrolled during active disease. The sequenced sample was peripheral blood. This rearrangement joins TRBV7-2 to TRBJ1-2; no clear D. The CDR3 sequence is CASSLGAGTSNYGYTF. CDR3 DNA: TGTGCCAGCAGCTTAGGAGCCGGTACGTCCAACTATGGCTACACCTTC.